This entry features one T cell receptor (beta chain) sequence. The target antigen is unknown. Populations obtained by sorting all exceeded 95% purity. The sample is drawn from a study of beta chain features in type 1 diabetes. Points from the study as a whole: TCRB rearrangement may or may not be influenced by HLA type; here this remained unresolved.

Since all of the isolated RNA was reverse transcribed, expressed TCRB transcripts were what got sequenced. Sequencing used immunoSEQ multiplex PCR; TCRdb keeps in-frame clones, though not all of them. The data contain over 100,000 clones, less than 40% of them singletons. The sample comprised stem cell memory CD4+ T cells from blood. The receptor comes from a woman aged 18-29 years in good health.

The CDR3 DNA reads TGTGCCAGCACCCCTTCGAAATGGACAGGGAAAGAGACCCAGTACTTC. Translating gives CASTPSKWTGKETQYF. This sequence joins TRBV7-2 and TRBJ2-5, with 8 bases aligning to TRBD1. Germline CDR1 and CDR2: SGHTA and FQGNSA. Germline trimming cut 7 bases from V and 3 bases from J; bases unmatched to any gene: 13. The CDR3 has 16 amino acids.